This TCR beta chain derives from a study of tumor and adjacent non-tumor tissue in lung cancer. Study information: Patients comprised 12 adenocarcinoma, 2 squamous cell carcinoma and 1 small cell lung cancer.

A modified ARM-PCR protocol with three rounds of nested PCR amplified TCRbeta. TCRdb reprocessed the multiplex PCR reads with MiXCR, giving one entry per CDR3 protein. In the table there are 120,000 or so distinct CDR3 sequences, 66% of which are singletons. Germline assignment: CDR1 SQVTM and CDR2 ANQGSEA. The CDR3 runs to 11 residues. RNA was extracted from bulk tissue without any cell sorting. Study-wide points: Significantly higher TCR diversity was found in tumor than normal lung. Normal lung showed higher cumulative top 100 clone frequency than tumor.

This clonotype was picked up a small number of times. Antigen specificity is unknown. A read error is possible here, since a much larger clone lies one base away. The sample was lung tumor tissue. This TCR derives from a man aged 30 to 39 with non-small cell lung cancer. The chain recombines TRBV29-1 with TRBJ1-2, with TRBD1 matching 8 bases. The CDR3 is CRADRGYGYTF. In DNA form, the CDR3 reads TGCAGAGCAGACAGGGGTTATGGCTACACCTTC.